These T cell receptor beta chains were read from a single sample in a study of blood T cell repertoires in COVID-19. TCRdb keeps only in-frame clones here, not all; method: immunoSEQ multiplex PCR. Of 25,000 to 35,000 clones in the sample, approximately 90% were seen once. Sequenced: peripheral blood. Receptors originate from a human donor in a cohort sampled during active COVID-19. Each CDR3 is given with its conserved first and last residue. The D gene is left open where the match is weak. Size is stated for part of the rows, as once, few or many counts, or as a class when the clone is expanded.

TRBJ1-1 | TRBD1 | TRBV12-3/TRBV12-4 | . | TGTGCCAGCGGTGGGACAGGGGAGACTGAAGCTTTCTTT | CASGGTGETEAFF
TRBJ1-1 | TRBD1 | TRBV10-1 | . | TGCGCCAGCAGTGGAAACAGGGGTACTGAAGCTTTCTTT | CASSGNRGTEAFF
TRBJ1-1 | . | TRBV6-6 | . | TGTGCCAGTGACACAGGGAGCACTGAAGCTTTCTTT | CASDTGSTEAFF
TRBJ1-1 | . | TRBV28 | . | TGTGCCAGCCCTAATCCACAGGGCACTGAAGCTTTCTTT | CASPNPQGTEAFF
TRBJ2-5 | TRBD1 | TRBV27 | . | TGTGCCAGCAGGAGGGACAGGGGGCGACAAGAGACCCAGTACTTC | CASRRDRGRQETQYF
TRBJ2-2 | . | TRBV3-1/TRBV3-2 | . | TGTGCCAGCAGCCCCACGTCTGGTAGTATCGGGGAGCTGTTTTTT | CASSPTSGSIGELFF
TRBJ2-3 | . | TRBV27 | few | TGTGCCAGCAGTTTAGGGGGCTACGGAGATACGCAGTATTTT | CASSLGGYGDTQYF
TRBJ1-2 | . | TRBV7-9 | . | TGTGCCAGCAGCACAGCAGGTAGCTATGGCTACACCTTC | CASSTAGSYGYTF
TRBJ2-5 | TRBD2 | TRBV29-1 | . | TGCAGCGTTGGGGCGGGAGGAGGGAGAGAGACCCAGTACTTC | CSVGAGGGRETQYF
TRBJ2-3 | TRBD2 | TRBV5-4 | . | TGTGCCAGCAGCGCCGGGACTAGCGGAAGCACAGATACGCAGTATTTT | CASSAGTSGSTDTQYF
TRBJ2-1 | . | TRBV27 | . | TGTGCCAGCCGATCATCCACAGGGCAGAGCTCCTACAATGAGCAGTTCTTC | CASRSSTGQSSYNEQFF
TRBJ2-1 | . | TRBV27 | . | TGTGCCAGCAGTTCGCGCCATGGGAGCTCCTACAATGAGCAGTTCTTC | CASSSRHGSSYNEQFF
TRBJ2-7 | TRBD2 | TRBV15 | . | TGTGCCACCAGGTCGACTAGCGGGAGCTCCTACGAGCAGTACTTC | CATRSTSGSSYEQYF
TRBJ1-1 | . | TRBV6-2/TRBV6-3 | . | TGTGCCAGCAGCTTACTCCCTGGGGCGAACACTGAAGCTTTCTTT | CASSLLPGANTEAFF
TRBJ2-5 | . | TRBV3-1/TRBV3-2 | . | TGTGCCAGCAGCCAAGGGACTACCCAGACCCAGTACTTC | CASSQGTTQTQYF
TRBJ2-2 | TRBD1 | TRBV9 | . | TGTGCCAGCAGCGTAACGACAGGGAAAAGTTCCGGGGAGCTGTTTTTT | CASSVTTGKSSGELFF
TRBJ2-1 | . | TRBV19 | . | TGTGCCAGTAGTACATCTCGGAGAATCTACAATGAGCAGTTCTTC | CASSTSRRIYNEQFF
TRBJ2-7 | TRBD2 | TRBV5-1 | . | TGCGCCAGCAGCTTGACTAGCGACATCTACGAGCAGTACTTC | CASSLTSDIYEQYF
TRBJ2-1 | . | TRBV12-3/TRBV12-4 | . | TGTGCCAGCAGTTTATCCCGGGGTGAGCAGTTCTTC | CASSLSRGEQFF
TRBJ2-6 | . | TRBV10-1 | . | TGCGCCAGCAGTGAGGCGGGGTGGTCTGGGGCCAACGTCCTGACTTTC | CASSEAGWSGANVLTF
TRBJ1-1 | . | TRBV10-3 | . | TGTGCCACAAGTCCGGACACTGAAGCTTTCTTT | CATSPDTEAFF
TRBJ1-2 | . | TRBV6-5 | . | TGTGCCAGCAGTCCGGTCGGGACTTACGGCTACACCTTC | CASSPVGTYGYTF
TRBJ2-3 | . | TRBV24-1 | . | TGTGCCACCAGTGTGTCGGGGGTTGTAGCAGATACGCAGTATTTT | CATSVSGVVADTQYF
TRBJ1-2 | TRBD1 | TRBV6-1 | once | TGTGCCAGCAGTGAAGCGCCCTATGTCGGACAGGAACGGGGTATCTATGGCTACACCTTC | CASSEAPYVGQERGIYGYTF
TRBJ2-5 | TRBD2 | TRBV29-1 | . | TGCAGCGTTGGGGCAGGGCTAGCGGGAGGTGGTATGGGGACCCAGTACTTC | CSVGAGLAGGGMGTQYF
TRBJ2-1 | TRBD2 | TRBV13 | . | TGTGCCAGCAGCCCCCGTGGTAGCGGGAGGGCCCAGGGGAATGAGCAGTTCTTC | CASSPRGSGRAQGNEQFF
TRBJ1-6 | . | TRBV28 | . | TGTGCCAGCCTTCCGGGGGGGCAGCTAAATTCACCCCTCCACTTT | CASLPGGQLNSPLHF
TRBJ2-3 | . | TRBV2 | . | TGTGCCAGCAAATTGGGGCCAAGTAATACGCAGTATTTT | CASKLGPSNTQYF
TRBJ1-1 | . | TRBV5-1 | . | TGCGCCAGCAGCTTGCGGGTCGGGAACACTGAAGCTTTCTTT | CASSLRVGNTEAFF
TRBJ2-7 | . | TRBV11-2 | . | TGTGCCAGCAGCCCGTCGCGGTCCTACGAGCAGTACTTC | CASSPSRSYEQYF
TRBJ2-1 | TRBD2 | TRBV27 | medium-sized | TGTGCCAGCAGTTTCCCCACGTGGGGTAGCGGGAGGGCCCTCTCCTACAATGAGCAGTTCTTC | CASSFPTWGSGRALSYNEQFF
TRBJ1-5 | . | TRBV28 | few | TGTGCCAGCAGTTTATGGACAGGACATCAGCCCCAGCATTTT | CASSLWTGHQPQHF
TRBJ1-2 | TRBD1 | TRBV6-5 | . | TGTGCCAGCAGTTTCGGGACAGACTATGGCTACACCTTC | CASSFGTDYGYTF
TRBJ1-3 | . | TRBV9 | . | TGTGCCAGCAATGGGGGCTTCACTGGAAACACCATATATTTT | CASNGGFTGNTIYF
TRBJ2-1 | . | TRBV10-3 | . | TGTGCCATCAGCGAGTCAGGGGCAGGGGATAATGAGCAGTTCTTC | CAISESGAGDNEQFF
TRBJ2-7 | TRBD2 | TRBV6-1 | once | TGTGCCAGCAGTGAACGTCCCGTTTGGCGGGAGGGGCCCTACGAGCAGTACTTC | CASSERPVWREGPYEQYF
TRBJ2-7 | . | TRBV6-2/TRBV6-3 | . | TGTGCCAGCAGTTACGAGGAAATCTCCTACGAGCAGTACTTC | CASSYEEISYEQYF
TRBJ1-1 | . | TRBV18 | . | TGTGCCAGCTCCCTCGACAGTTTGAACACTGAAGCTTTCTTT | CASSLDSLNTEAFF
TRBJ1-2 | TRBD1 | TRBV28 | . | TGTGCCAGCAGGCCGGGACAGACTTACTATGGCTACACCTTC | CASRPGQTYYGYTF
TRBJ2-2 | TRBD1 | TRBV20-1 | . | TGCAGTGCTAGTCAACGGACAGGCAGGAGAGACACCGGGGAGCTGTTTTTT | CSASQRTGRRDTGELFF
TRBJ2-5 | TRBD1 | TRBV19 | . | TGTGCCACCCGGACAGGGGGGGGCCCTCGGGAGACCCAGTACTTC | CATRTGGGPRETQYF
TRBJ1-2 | TRBD1 | TRBV30 | large | TGTGCCTGGAGTTCGATGGGGACAGGGGCCTTTAACTATGGCTACACCTTC | CAWSSMGTGAFNYGYTF
TRBJ2-7 | TRBD2 | TRBV5-5 | . | TGTGCCAGCAGCTTCGGGACTACCTCCTTAGAGCAGTACTTC | CASSFGTTSLEQYF